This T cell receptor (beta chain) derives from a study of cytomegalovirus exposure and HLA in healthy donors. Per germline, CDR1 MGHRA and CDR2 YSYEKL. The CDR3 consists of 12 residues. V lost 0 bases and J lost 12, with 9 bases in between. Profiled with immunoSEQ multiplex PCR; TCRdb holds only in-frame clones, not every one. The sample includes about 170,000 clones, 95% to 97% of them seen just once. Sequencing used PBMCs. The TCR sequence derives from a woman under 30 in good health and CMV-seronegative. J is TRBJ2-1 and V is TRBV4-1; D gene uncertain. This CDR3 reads CASSQESGVQFF. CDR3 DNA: TGCGCCAGCAGCCAAGAATCAGGTGTGCAGTTCTTC.